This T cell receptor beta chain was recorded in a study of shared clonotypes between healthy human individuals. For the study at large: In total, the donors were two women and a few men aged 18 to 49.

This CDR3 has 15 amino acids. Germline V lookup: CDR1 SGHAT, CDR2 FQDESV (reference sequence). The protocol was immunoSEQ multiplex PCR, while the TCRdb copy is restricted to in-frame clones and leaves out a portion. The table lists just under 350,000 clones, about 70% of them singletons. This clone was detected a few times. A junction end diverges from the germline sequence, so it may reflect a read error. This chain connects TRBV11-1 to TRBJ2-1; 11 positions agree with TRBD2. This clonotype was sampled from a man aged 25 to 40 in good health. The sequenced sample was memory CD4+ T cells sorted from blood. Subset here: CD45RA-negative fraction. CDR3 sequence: CASSLAGGWTYEQFF. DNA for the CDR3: TGTGCCAGCAGTTTAGCGGGAGGGTGGACCTATGAGCAGTTCTTC.